Below, 22 T cell receptor beta chains from the same sample are listed, as sequenced in a study of blood T cell repertoires in COVID-19. Produced via immunoSEQ multiplex PCR; TCRdb's table is partial and in-frame only. The table has over 150,000 clones, about 82% seen once. The source material was peripheral blood. The source of these receptors is an elderly woman with COVID-19, enrolled during active disease.

The rearrangement uses TRBV15 and TRBJ2-3; D perhaps matches TRBD1 (6 bases). V lost 1 base and J lost 2, with 13 bases in between. CDR1 and CDR2 from the germline V gene are LNHNV and YYDKDF (reference sequence). The CDR3 is made up of 16 amino acids. DNA of the CDR3: TGTGCCACCAGCAGAGTTCCGACAGGAATCACAGATACGCAGTATTTT. It is translated as CATSRVPTGITDTQYF.

This clone was detected only a few times. Written as DNA, the CDR3 is TGTGCCAGCTCAACGGACCCCCGGGGTTCACCCCTCCACTTT. This codes for CASSTDPRGSPLHF. The chain has TRBV18 and TRBJ1-6; D ambiguous. This CDR3 has 14 residues. Trimming took off 5 bases at V and 9 bases at J, with 14 bases between the two ends. Germline V gene sequence: CDR1 KGHSH, CDR2 LQKENI.

The chain is built from TRBV19 and TRBJ1-3, with TRBD1 identical over 9 bases. CDR1 LNHDA and CDR2 SQIVND come from the germline V gene (reference sequence). This CDR3 comprises 15 residues. Trimming removed 8 bases from V and 4 bases from J; junction bases left unmatched: 9. The CDR3 protein is CASSTTGGSGNTIYF. CDR3 nucleotide sequence: TGTGCCAGTTCCACGACAGGGGGGTCCGGAAACACCATATATTTT.

This clone is a singleton in its sample. The rearrangement joins TRBV19 to TRBJ2-7, with D possibly matching TRBD1 (6 bases). Trimming took off 8 bases at V and 5 bases at J, with 16 bases between the two ends. CDR3 length equals 13 residues. From germline, CDR1 is LNHDA and CDR2 SQIVND (reference sequence). The CDR3 DNA follows: TGTGCCAGTCGGAACAGGGAAAAGAACGAGCAGTACTTC. This encodes CASRNREKNEQYF.

In this sample, this clone turned up once. The J gene is TRBJ2-7, the V gene TRBV5-1, with a weak D call TRBD1 (5 bases). Trimming took off 4 bases at V and 5 bases at J, with 25 bases between the two ends. CDR3 length equals 17 residues. In germline, CDR1 is SGHRS, CDR2 YFSETQ. CDR3 in DNA: TGCGCCAGCAGCCTAACCTTACAGGCGCTCAGGTACCACGAGCAGTACTTC. Translated: CASSLTLQALRYHEQYF. The variable domain in full, completed from reference TRBV5-1 and TRBJ2-7, reads KAGVTQTPRYLIKTRGQQVTLSCSPISGHRSVSWYQQTPGQGLQFLFEYFSETQRNKGNFPGRFSGRQFSNSRSEMNVSTLELGDSALYLCASSLTLQALRYHEQYFGPGTRLTVT.

This rearrangement joins TRBV15 to TRBJ2-6; 7 bases align to TRBD2. The CDR3 contains 16 residues. The V and J ends lost 4 bases and 2 bases, in that order; junction bases with no gene match: 5. Germline-derived CDR1 and CDR2 are LNHNV and YYDKDF (reference sequence). In nucleotides, the CDR3 is TGTGCCACCAGCATTGGGAGGGACCCTGGGGCCAACGTCCTGACTTTC. Amino acids: CATSIGRDPGANVLTF. The variable domain in full, with the rest retrieved from reference TRBV15 and TRBJ2-6, is DAMVIQNPRYQVTQFGKPVTLSCSQTLNHNVMYWYQQKSSQAPKLLFHYYDKDFNNEADTPDNFQSRRPNTSFCFLDIRSPGLGDTAMYLCATSIGRDPGANVLTFGAGSRLTVL.

The chain uses TRBV3-1 (or the pseudogene TRBV3-2) and TRBJ2-5; 8 nucleotides line up with TRBD1. Germline lookup yields CDR1 LGHDT and CDR2 YNNKEL (reference sequence). The CDR3 sequence is 15 residues long. The V and J ends lost 3 bases and 5 bases, in that order; junction bases with no gene match: 8. CDR3 amino acids: CASSQGTGRVETQYF. DNA for the CDR3: TGTGCCAGCAGCCAGGGGACAGGTCGGGTTGAGACCCAGTACTTC.

This clone has just one count. The rearrangement links TRBV5-5 to TRBJ1-2; TRBD1 matches at 11 bases. V lost 4 bases and J lost 2; bases outside the gene matches: 7. CDR1 and CDR2 from the germline V gene are SGHKS and YYEKEE (reference sequence). The CDR3 covers 16 residues. The CDR3 coding sequence is TGTGCCAGCAGCCCTGGACAGGGGGCTAGCAACTATGGCTACACCTTC. It codes for CASSPGQGASNYGYTF.

The chain has TRBV9 and TRBJ2-4; 9 bases align to TRBD2. V shed 4 bases and J 5 bases; nucleotides not matched to a gene: 10. Germline CDR1 reads SGDLS; CDR2 reads YYNGEE. The CDR3 is 16 residues long. In nucleotides, the CDR3 is TGTGCCAGCAGCCTTTATAGCGGGAGAAAGGAAAACATTCAGTACTTC. Translating it yields CASSLYSGRKENIQYF.

Only one count was recorded for this clone. The CDR3 nucleotides are TGTGCCAGCAGCGGGGGTACAGGGTCCTACGAGCAGTACTTC. Its protein is CASSGGTGSYEQYF. This chain uses TRBV3-1 (or the pseudogene TRBV3-2) with TRBJ2-7; the D gene is possibly TRBD1 (6 bases). The CDR3 contains 14 residues. Trimming removed 5 bases from V and 1 base from J, with 12 bases in between. In germline, CDR1 is LGHDT, CDR2 YNNKEL (reference sequence).

V gene TRBV2 combines with J gene TRBJ1-1; TRBD1 is a possible D gene (6 bases). The V gene lost 7 bases and the J gene lost 11 bases, with 14 bases spanning the gap. Looked up from germline, CDR1 is SNHLY and CDR2 is FYNNEI. CDR3 length: 11 residues. The CDR3 DNA reads as TGTGCCAGCAATGAGGCAGGGGTGGCTTTCTTT. This sequence encodes CASNEAGVAFF.

The chain uses TRBV7-9 and TRBJ1-1, with D maybe TRBD1 (5 bases). The CDR3 extends over 12 amino acids. Trimming stripped 11 bases from V and 7 bases from J, with 17 bases between. In germline, CDR1 is SEHNR, CDR2 FQNEAQ (reference sequence). The CDR3 DNA reads TGTGCCGGCGCAGGGCGTGGCGGTGAAGCTTTCTTT. Translating it yields CAGAGRGGEAFF.

The J gene is TRBJ2-3, the V gene TRBV5-1; D possibly corresponds to TRBD1 (5 bases). V was trimmed by 0 bases and J by 4 bases, leaving 12 bases between them. The CDR3 has 15 residues. Germline-derived CDR1 and CDR2 are SGHRS and YFSETQ. The CDR3 nucleotides read TGCGCCAGCAGCTTGGAGGGGCAGATTCCAGATACGCAGTATTTT. It yields the protein CASSLEGQIPDTQYF.

This chain uses TRBV27 with TRBJ2-6, with D unclear. The CDR3 has 17 residues. V lost 3 bases and J 1 base, leaving 13 bases between the germline ends. CDR1 is MNHEY, CDR2 SMNVEV, per germline (reference sequence). In DNA form, the CDR3 reads TGTGCCAGCAGTTTTACCCGGAGACTTTCTGGGGCCAACGTCCTGACTTTC. It yields the protein CASSFTRRLSGANVLTF.

This sequence joins TRBV18 and TRBJ1-1; no clear D gene. This CDR3 has 12 amino acids. V dropped 10 bases and J dropped 1 base, with 10 bases sitting between them. CDR1 and CDR2 from the germline V gene are KGHSH and LQKENI. The CDR3 is CATREGNTEAFF. The CDR3 bases are TGTGCCACGAGGGAAGGGAACACTGAAGCTTTCTTT.

V usage is TRBV3-1 (or the pseudogene TRBV3-2) and J usage is TRBJ1-3; D possibly corresponds to TRBD1 (5 bases). The CDR3 contains 15 residues. The germline gives CDR1 LGHDT, CDR2 YNNKEL (reference sequence). V was clipped by 4 bases and J by 2 bases, with 12 bases between them. This CDR3 is CASSLGGATGNTIYF. The CDR3 DNA reads TGTGCCAGCAGCCTTGGAGGGGCCACTGGAAACACCATATATTTT.

In its sample, this clone was seen once. This chain links TRBV12-3 or TRBV12-4 with TRBJ2-7, with D maybe TRBD2 (6 bases). The CDR3 contains 12 residues. Trimming pared 7 bases from V and 1 base from J, leaving 8 bases between. The CDR3 protein is CASKRGSYEQYF. The DNA of the CDR3 is TGTGCCAGCAAACGGGGGTCCTACGAGCAGTACTTC.

This clone was found a few times. The rearrangement uses TRBV3-1 (or the pseudogene TRBV3-2) and TRBJ2-5; a possible D gene is TRBD2 (5 bases). Germline-derived CDR1 and CDR2 are LGHDT and YNNKEL (reference sequence). V lost 1 base to trimming and J lost 4 bases, with 13 bases between them. The CDR3 runs 15 residues. The CDR3 DNA reads TGTGCCAGCAGCCAAGGGGCGGGTCGATCAGAGACCCAGTACTTC. Its protein is CASSQGAGRSETQYF.

The rearrangement uses TRBV29-1 and TRBJ1-4; 10 nucleotides line up with TRBD1. Germline V gene sequence: CDR1 SQVTM, CDR2 ANQGSEA. After removal of 7 bases from V and 5 bases from J, the junction contained 10 bases not matched to a gene. CDR3 length: 15 residues. The CDR3 protein is CSAGTGVGENEKLFF. For the CDR3, the DNA is TGCAGCGCCGGGACAGGGGTAGGCGAGAATGAAAAACTGTTTTTT.

The rearrangement joins TRBV7-9 to TRBJ2-2; 7 positions match TRBD2. Trimming at V came to 4 bases and at J to 11 bases, leaving 16 bases not matched to a gene. Germline V gene data show CDR1 as SEHNR and CDR2 as FQNEAQ (reference sequence). The CDR3 length is 16 residues. CDR3 in amino acids: CASSSPGLTNAFELFF. Written as DNA, the CDR3 is TGTGCCAGCAGCTCACCGGGACTAACCAACGCTTTCGAGCTGTTTTTT. Using reference TRBV7-9 and TRBJ2-2 for the parts outside the CDR3, the full variable domain is DTGVSQNPRHKITKRGQNVTFRCDPISEHNRLYWYRQTLGQGPEFLTYFQNEAQLEKSRLLSDRFSAERPKGSFSTLEIQRTEQGDSAMYLCASSSPGLTNAFELFFGEGSRLTVL.

This clone was seen ten or more times. The chain uses TRBV29-1 and TRBJ2-3; TRBD1 is a possible D gene (6 bases). The V end was cut by 2 bases, the J end by 4 bases, with 13 bases between. CDR3 length: 14 amino acids. Germline V CDR1 and CDR2: SQVTM, ANQGSEA. CDR3 DNA sequence: TGCAGCGTTGAACTACAGGGACCGGCAGATACGCAGTATTTT. Its translation: CSVELQGPADTQYF.

The chain couples TRBV7-3 to TRBJ1-2, with D perhaps matching TRBD1 (6 bases). Trimming took off 0 bases at V and 5 bases at J, with 7 bases between the two ends. This CDR3 is 13 amino acids long. Germline V gene sequence: CDR1 SGHTA, CDR2 FQGTGA. The CDR3 here is CASSLTGQYGYTF. As DNA, the CDR3 is TGTGCCAGCAGCTTAACAGGACAGTATGGCTACACCTTC.